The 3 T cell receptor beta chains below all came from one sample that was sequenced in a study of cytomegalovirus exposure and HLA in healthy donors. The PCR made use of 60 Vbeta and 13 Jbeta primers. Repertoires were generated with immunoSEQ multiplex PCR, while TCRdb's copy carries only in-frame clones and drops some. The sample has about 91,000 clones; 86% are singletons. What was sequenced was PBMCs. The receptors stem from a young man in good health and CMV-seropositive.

The CDR3 protein is CASTRTGITGELFF. The CDR3 region has the DNA TGTGCCAGTACAAGGACAGGAATCACCGGGGAGCTGTTTTTT. The rearrangement uses TRBV19 and TRBJ2-2, with 7 positions matching TRBD1. V lost 7 bases to trimming and J lost 4 bases; unmatched junction nucleotides: 6. Germline CDR1 and CDR2: LNHDA and SQIVND (reference sequence). CDR3 length equals 14 residues.

The CDR3 sequence: CASSLSTGGAWLDTQYF. The CDR3 coding sequence is TGCGCCAGCAGCTTGAGCACAGGGGGCGCGTGGTTGGATACGCAGTATTTT. This chain uses TRBV5-1 with TRBJ2-3, with 9 bases aligning to TRBD1. The CDR3 spans 17 residues. V lost 1 base and J lost 6; bases outside the gene matches: 12. The germline CDR1 and CDR2 sequences are SGHRS and YFSETQ.

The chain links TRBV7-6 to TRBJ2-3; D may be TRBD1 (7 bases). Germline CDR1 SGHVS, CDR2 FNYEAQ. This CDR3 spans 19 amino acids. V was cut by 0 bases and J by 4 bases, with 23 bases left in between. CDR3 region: CASSLAVGGQTVVSDTQYF. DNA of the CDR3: TGTGCCAGCAGCTTAGCGGTCGGGGGACAGACCGTGGTGTCAGATACGCAGTATTTT.